This T cell receptor beta chain derives from a study of T cells in women clearing cervical HPV infection. MY09/MY11 PCR detected cervical HPV DNA; dot-blot assigned genotypes. Trimming cost V 1 base and J 2 bases; bases outside gene matches: 0. The CDR3 runs 15 residues. The germline V gene has CDR1 MNHNS and CDR2 SASEGT. Overall study results and limits: TRBV6-7 abundance was lower in cases than controls (roughly 0.11% versus 0.16%).

Genomic DNA, averaging approximately 1,200 ng per sample, yielded TCR beta CDR3 via immunoSEQ. Only in-frame clones appear in the TCRdb table, and some are missing; sequencing was by immunoSEQ multiplex PCR. The sample table includes approximately 31,000 clones. With regard to this clone: The antigen is unknown. The read falls 3 residues short of the CDR3 end, and the missing part is taken from the germline J gene.

The chain carries TRBV6-1 and TRBJ2-7; 12 bases agree with TRBD2. The clonotype was recovered from a woman between 18 and 70 years old with a cervical HPV16 infection that either progressed to CIN3+ or cleared (not recorded which). Source material: blood buffy coat. The chain's CDR3 is CASSEGTSGAYEQYF. The CDR3 DNA, read in part, is TGTGCCAGCAGTGAAGGGACTAGCGGGGCCTACGAG.